One sample yielded the 25 T cell receptor beta chains listed below, sequenced in a study of long-term antiretroviral therapy in people with HIV. Runs used v3.0 of the immunoSEQ assay and were done at survey level. Repertoires were generated with immunoSEQ multiplex PCR, while TCRdb's copy carries only in-frame clones and drops some. The top ten clones hold less than 15% of a sample with 35,000 to 40,000 clones, 65% to 90% of them seen once. The source was unsorted PBMCs, collected 0.3 years after starting antiretroviral therapy. The receptor set was obtained from a man younger than 35 with HIV.

This chain connects TRBV14 to TRBJ1-1; the D is unclear. The CDR3 covers 15 residues. V lost 2 bases to trimming and J lost 11 bases, with 21 bases between them. Per germline, CDR1 SGHDN and CDR2 FVKESK. The CDR3 DNA sequence: TGTGCCAGCAGCCAATTCGTCGGGGAAGCCGTAGGGGCTTTCTTT. Encoded protein: CASSQFVGEAVGAFF.

This chain joins TRBV6-6 and TRBJ2-7; TRBD1 might be the D (6 bases). This CDR3 comprises 13 residues. V was shortened by 5 bases and J by 4 bases, with 12 bases between the two germline ends. Germline V CDR1 and CDR2: MNHNY, SVGAGI (reference sequence). CDR3: CASSKRTDYEQYF. CDR3 DNA: TGTGCCAGCAGTAAAAGGACAGATTACGAGCAGTACTTC.

The chain employs TRBV29-1 and TRBJ1-4; a possible D gene is TRBD1 (5 bases). CDR3 length: 13 residues. Trimming cost V 6 bases and J 6 bases, with 14 bases left between them. Germline V gives CDR1 SQVTM, CDR2 ANQGSEA. CDR3 nucleotide sequence: TGCAGCGTCAAGCGGGGGTCGGATGAAAAACTGTTTTTT. Translated, it gives CSVKRGSDEKLFF.

The rearrangement links TRBV6-1 to TRBJ2-3; 8 nucleotides align to TRBD1. With 5 bases clipped from V and 1 base from J, the junction kept 2 bases outside the gene matches. The CDR3 runs 14 residues. Looked up from germline, CDR1 is MNHNS and CDR2 is SASEGT. The CDR3 sequence is CASSLDRGTDTQYF. In nucleotides, the CDR3 is TGTGCCAGCAGTCTGGACAGGGGCACAGATACGCAGTATTTT.

The gene calls are TRBV6-1 and TRBJ2-3; the D call may be TRBD1 or TRBD2 (7 bases each). Germline lookup yields CDR1 MNHNS and CDR2 SASEGT. Trimming stripped 10 bases from V and 6 bases from J, with 23 bases between. This CDR3 region has 15 residues. The CDR3 here is CATPRGGHTQDTQYF. The CDR3 DNA reads TGTGCCACCCCCAGGGGGGGTCACACACAGGATACGCAGTATTTT.

V and J are TRBV4-1 and TRBJ2-1; TRBD2 agrees at 9 bases. The V gene's germline CDR1 is MGHRA and CDR2 YSYEKL. The CDR3 is made up of 18 amino acids. Unmatched junction bases numbered 14, after V lost 0 bases and J lost 8 bases. As DNA, the CDR3 is TGCGCCAGCAGCCAAGATAGTTTAGCGGGGGCAAGACTGCATGAGCAGTTCTTC. Protein: CASSQDSLAGARLHEQFF.

This clone was found once. V gene TRBV4-1 combines with J gene TRBJ1-2, with D perhaps matching TRBD1 (5 bases). This CDR3 comprises 16 residues. Germline V gives CDR1 MGHRA, CDR2 YSYEKL. V was pared by 4 bases and J by 0 bases, with 15 bases between. This CDR3 reads CASSPQRGRTNYGYTF. DNA of the CDR3: TGCGCCAGCAGCCCCCAGCGGGGACGGACTAACTATGGCTACACCTTC.

V usage is TRBV9 and J usage is TRBJ2-7; perhaps TRBD1 as D (6 bases). CDR1 is SGDLS, CDR2 YYNGEE, per germline. With 0 bases removed from V and 5 bases from J, the gap between germline ends came to 12 bases. CDR3 length equals 14 residues. This CDR3 reads CASSVVGAGDEQYF. The CDR3 coding sequence is TGTGCCAGCAGCGTAGTGGGGGCAGGGGACGAGCAGTACTTC.

V and J are TRBV4-3 and TRBJ2-7; D not certain. V was clipped by 0 bases and J by 6 bases, with 15 bases between them. Germline CDR1 and CDR2: LGHNA and YSLEER. This CDR3 contains 15 residues. The CDR3 here is CASSQDAVTPGEQYF. CDR3 DNA sequence: TGCGCCAGCAGCCAAGATGCCGTCACCCCAGGCGAGCAGTACTTC.

This sequence joins TRBV7-9 and TRBJ1-5, with D possibly being TRBD1 (5 bases). V was cut by 5 bases and J by 9 bases, with 17 bases left in between. Germline V gene sequence: CDR1 SEHNR, CDR2 FQNEAQ (reference sequence). The CDR3 has 14 amino acids. The CDR3 sequence: CASSPGTVGGPQHF. CDR3 in DNA: TGTGCCAGCAGCCCTGGGACGGTCGGGGGGCCCCAGCATTTT.

This clone occurred once. The rearrangement joins TRBV6-1 to TRBJ2-7, with 9 bases aligning to TRBD1. The CDR3 covers 15 residues. V trimming: 6 bases; J trimming: 0 bases; junction bases outside the gene matches: 6. Germline values: CDR1 MNHNS, CDR2 SASEGT. CDR3 bases: TGTGCCAGCAGGAGGGACAGGGCCTTCTCCTACGAGCAGTACTTC. This sequence encodes CASRRDRAFSYEQYF.

The chain employs TRBV28 and TRBJ1-2, with D perhaps TRBD1 (5 bases). This CDR3 contains 12 residues. The V end was cut by 7 bases, the J end by 6 bases, with 12 bases between. Germline-derived CDR1 and CDR2 are MDHEN and SYDVKM. CDR3: CASTRARNGYTF. CDR3 DNA: TGTGCCAGCACCAGGGCCCGCAATGGCTACACCTTC.

J is TRBJ1-2 and V is TRBV6-1; D is unresolved. V gave up 7 bases and J gave up 8 bases, with 20 bases separating them. This CDR3 comprises 14 residues. The germline CDR1 and CDR2 sequences are MNHNS and SASEGT. The CDR3: CASTTPAVPNGYTF. The CDR3 region has the DNA TGTGCCAGCACCACCCCGGCGGTCCCCAACGGCTACACCTTC.

The V and J genes are TRBV6-6 and TRBJ2-1, with D perhaps TRBD2 (5 bases). This CDR3 spans 16 amino acids. Trimming left V 8 bases short and J 8 bases short, with 25 bases between. Per the germline V gene, CDR1 is MNHNY and CDR2 is SVGAGI (reference sequence). The CDR3 nucleotides are TGTGCCAGCCTAGTTACTCGCGGGCTATCCTGGGATGAGCAGTTCTTC. This sequence encodes CASLVTRGLSWDEQFF.

This chain joins TRBV6-6 and TRBJ1-2; unclear D gene. The V and J ends lost 7 bases and 7 bases respectively, with 10 bases between them. CDR1 is MNHNY, CDR2 SVGAGI, per germline (reference sequence). The CDR3 runs 11 residues. This CDR3 is CASTFSVGYTF. CDR3 coding DNA: TGTGCCAGCACCTTCTCGGTTGGCTACACCTTC.

This chain uses TRBV19 with TRBJ1-1, with D perhaps matching TRBD1 (5 bases). V was shortened by 3 bases and J by 4 bases, with 18 bases between the two germline ends. This CDR3 region has 16 residues. Germline loops: CDR1 LNHDA, CDR2 SQIVND (reference sequence). Written as DNA, the CDR3 is TGTGCCAGTAGTATGGTGGCAGGGAACCCGGGCACTGAAGCTTTCTTT. Residues: CASSMVAGNPGTEAFF.

V is TRBV10-1 and J is TRBJ2-3; 7 bases are a match to TRBD1. Losses at the gene ends were 6 bases for V and 4 bases for J; bases not matched to a gene: 10. CDR1 WNHNN and CDR2 SYGVQD come from the germline V gene (reference sequence). This CDR3 spans 15 amino acids. The CDR3 DNA reads as TGCGCCAGCAGGCCGACAGGGTCGTCGGCAGATACGCAGTATTTT. As protein: CASRPTGSSADTQYF.

The chain has TRBV10-3 and TRBJ2-5, with no clear D. This CDR3 is 11 amino acids long. Between the trimmed V and J ends, which lost 2 bases and 14 bases, there was a span of 12 bases. Per the germline V gene, CDR1 is ENHRY and CDR2 is SYGVKD. The CDR3 loop reads CAISEGTRIYF. In DNA, the CDR3 is TGTGCCATCAGTGAGGGCACCCGGATTTACTTC.

The V and J genes are TRBV29-1 and TRBJ1-2; maybe TRBD1 (5 bases). Germline V lookup: CDR1 SQVTM, CDR2 ANQGSEA. The CDR3 contains 12 residues. The V gene lost 7 bases and the J gene lost 1 base, with 10 bases spanning the gap. This CDR3 reads CSALDSNYGYTF. CDR3 sequence (DNA): TGCAGCGCCCTCGACAGTAACTATGGCTACACCTTC. Supplemented by reference TRBV29-1 and TRBJ1-2, the full variable domain reads SAVISQKPSRDICQRGTSLTIQCQVDSQVTMMFWYRQQPGQSLTLIATANQGSEATYESGFVIDKFPISRPNLTFSTLTVSNMSPEDSSIYLCSALDSNYGYTFGSGTRLTVV.

This chain connects TRBV29-1 to TRBJ2-3, with 8 bases lining up with TRBD2. V shed 6 bases and J 4 bases; nucleotides not matched to a gene: 6. The CDR3 has 13 amino acids. The V gene's germline CDR1 is SQVTM and CDR2 ANQGSEA. The CDR3 DNA sequence: TGCAGCGTCCCAGCGGGAGTGGCAGATACGCAGTATTTT. Amino acid sequence: CSVPAGVADTQYF.

The chain joins TRBV7-3 to TRBJ2-2; possible D gene TRBD2, 5 bases. CDR3 length equals 17 residues. V gave up 5 bases and J gave up 2 bases, with 18 bases separating them. Germline V gene lookup returns CDR1 SGHTA and CDR2 FQGTGA. The CDR3 sequence: CASSPGVASFNTGELFF. CDR3 DNA sequence: TGTGCCAGCAGCCCCGGGGTAGCCTCGTTTAACACCGGGGAGCTGTTTTTT. Together with reference TRBV7-3 and TRBJ2-2, the CDR3 gives the full variable domain: GAGVSQTPSNKVTEKGKYVELRCDPISGHTALYWYRQSLGQGPEFLIYFQGTGAADDSGLPNDRFFAVRPEGSVSTLKIQRTERGDSAVYLCASSPGVASFNTGELFFGEGSRLTVL.

The gene calls are TRBV6-4 and TRBJ1-1, with 8 bases matching TRBD1. V was clipped by 5 bases and J by 4 bases; unmatched bases: 9. The CDR3 is 15 amino acids. Germline CDR1 MRHNA, CDR2 SNTAGT. CDR3 in DNA: TGTGCCAGCAGTCCAACAGGGGGGACGGGCACTGAAGCTTTCTTT. Its translation: CASSPTGGTGTEAFF.

The chain recombines TRBV2 with TRBJ1-1, with no clear D. Trimming cost V 11 bases and J 7 bases, with 20 bases left between them. This CDR3 contains 13 residues. Germline-derived CDR1 and CDR2 are SNHLY and FYNNEI. CDR3 coding DNA: TGTGCCGGAGAGACGGTTCCATTAGGTGAAGCTTTCTTT. This translates into CAGETVPLGEAFF.

The chain uses TRBV7-2 and TRBJ2-7; tentative D call: TRBD1 (6 bases). Germline assignment: CDR1 SGHTA and CDR2 FQGNSA. Trimming took 1 base from V and 6 from J, leaving 16 bases between them. The CDR3 consists of 15 residues. The CDR3 bases are TGTGCCAGCAGCTTAGAACAGGGCATGATTTTCGAGCAGTACTTC. As protein: CASSLEQGMIFEQYF.

This chain links TRBV27 with TRBJ2-1, with TRBD1 matching 9 bases. The CDR3 has 12 residues. Trimming took 10 bases from V and 7 from J; bases not matched to a gene: 5. Germline values: CDR1 MNHEY, CDR2 SMNVEV (reference sequence). CDR3 amino acids: CAIWTGVNEQFF. DNA of the CDR3: TGTGCCATTTGGACAGGGGTAAATGAGCAGTTCTTC.